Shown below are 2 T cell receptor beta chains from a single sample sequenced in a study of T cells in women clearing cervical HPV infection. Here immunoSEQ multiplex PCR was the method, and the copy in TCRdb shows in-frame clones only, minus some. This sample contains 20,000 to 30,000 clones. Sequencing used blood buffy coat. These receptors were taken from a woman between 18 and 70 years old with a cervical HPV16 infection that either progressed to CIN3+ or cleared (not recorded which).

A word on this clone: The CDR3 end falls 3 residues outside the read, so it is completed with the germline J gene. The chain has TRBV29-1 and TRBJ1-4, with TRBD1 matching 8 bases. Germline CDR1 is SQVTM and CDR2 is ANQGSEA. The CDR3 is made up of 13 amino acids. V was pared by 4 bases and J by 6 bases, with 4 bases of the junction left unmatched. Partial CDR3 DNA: TGCAGCGTTGCCGGGACAGGAGATGAAAAA. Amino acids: CSVAGTGDEK. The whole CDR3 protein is CSVAGTGDEKLFF.

CDR3 in amino acids: CASGGTGTTDTQYF. CDR3 DNA (partial): TGTGCCAGTGGGGGGACTGGTACGACAGATACG. V is TRBV19 and J is TRBJ2-3; maybe TRBD2 (6 bases). The read ends 3 residues shy of where the CDR3 ends; the end is completed using the germline J gene. Between the trimmed V and J ends, which lost 8 bases and 3 bases, there was a span of 15 bases. In germline, CDR1 is LNHDA, CDR2 SQIVND (reference sequence). This CDR3 is 14 amino acids long.